This T cell receptor (beta chain) was recorded in a study of blood T cell repertoires in COVID-19. On the study more broadly: Some COVID-19 samples were acute and others convalescent; all came from the United States, Italy and Spain.

In the original processing: By means of reference gene primer amplification, nucleated cell counts were estimated. Assay used: immunoSEQ multiplex PCR; TCRdb lists only in-frame clones, some missing. The V and J calls and clone size were taken over from that table, and D and trimming were inferred from the DNA. The sample has fewer than 300,000 clones; approximately 87% are singletons. From germline, CDR1 is MNHEY and CDR2 SVGAGI. This CDR3 comprises 13 residues. V dropped 6 bases and J dropped 3; count of bases not matched to a gene: 3. The sample consisted of peripheral blood. The V gene is TRBV6-5, the J gene TRBJ2-5; the match to TRBD1 covers 8 bases. The TCR was taken from a woman in her forties or fifties with acute or convalescent COVID-19. CDR3 residues: CASSATGEETQYF. CDR3 nucleotide sequence: TGTGCCAGCAGCGCGACAGGGGAAGAGACCCAGTACTTC.